This paragraph reports one T cell receptor (beta chain). The germline gives CDR1 SGHDT, CDR2 YYEEEE. The CDR3 covers 17 residues. Trimming pared 0 bases from V and 1 base from J, leaving 14 bases between. This sample was included in a study of patients and donors after allogeneic stem cell transplantation. MiXCR, run by TCRdb on the RT-PCR reads, gives a single entry per CDR3 protein. The sample lists about 400,000 distinct CDR3 sequences, 15% to 20% occurring once. The V call is TRBV5-6, the J call TRBJ1-5; D ambiguous. Specimen: blood, either unsorted or a sorted T cell fraction (not recorded which). This sequence was found in a human donor who was either an allogeneic HSCT recipient or a stem cell or donor lymphocyte infusion donor (not recorded which). It is not recorded whose cells these are; they may come from a transplant donor. This chain's CDR3 is CASSLGTPSRSNQPQHF. The CDR3 region has the DNA TGTGCCAGCAGCTTGGGGACGCCGTCAAGGAGCAATCAGCCCCAGCATTTT.